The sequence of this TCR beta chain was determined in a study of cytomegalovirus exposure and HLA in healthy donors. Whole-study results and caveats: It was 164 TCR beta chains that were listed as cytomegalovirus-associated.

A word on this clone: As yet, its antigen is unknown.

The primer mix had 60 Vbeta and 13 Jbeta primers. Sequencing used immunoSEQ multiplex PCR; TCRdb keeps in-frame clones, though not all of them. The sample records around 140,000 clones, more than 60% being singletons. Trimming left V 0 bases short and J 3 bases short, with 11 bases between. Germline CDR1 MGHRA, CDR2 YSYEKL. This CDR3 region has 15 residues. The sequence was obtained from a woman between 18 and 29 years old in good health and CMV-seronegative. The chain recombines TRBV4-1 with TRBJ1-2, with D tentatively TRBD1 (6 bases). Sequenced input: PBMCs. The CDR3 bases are TGCGCCAGCAGCCAAGAAAGGTGGGGGCACTATGGCTACACCTTC. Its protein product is CASSQERWGHYGYTF.